A selection of T cell receptor beta chains follows, all from one sample in a study of shared clonotypes between healthy human individuals. Sequencing was performed with immunoSEQ multiplex PCR; in TCRdb, only in-frame clones are kept and a portion is missing. The table records roughly 2.2 million clones, less than 95% of them present only once. Material for sequencing was naive CD4+ T cells from PBMCs. Receptor source: a man between 18 and 29 years old in good health. Some clones in this sample may be carry-over from other donors' samples. Each CDR3 is given with its conserved first and last residue. Fields, in order: clone size, J gene, D gene, V gene, CDR3 DNA, CDR3 protein. The D gene is left open where the match is weak. Size values are once, few and many counts, or a class for expanded clones, and some rows have none.

once,TRBJ2-5,TRBD2,TRBV28,TGTGCCAGCAGTCATACTAGCGGGGGAAAAGAGACCCAGTACTTC,CASSHTSGGKETQYF
.,TRBJ2-5,TRBD2,TRBV4-2,TGTGCCAGCAGCGACCCTGTTAGAGCGGGAGCGGAGACCCAGTACTTC,CASSDPVRAGAETQYF
.,TRBJ2-2,.,TRBV4-1,TGCGCCAGCAGCCAAGAAGGTCTCCCTACGAACACCGGGGAGCTGTTTTTT,CASSQEGLPTNTGELFF
.,TRBJ1-1,.,TRBV5-6,TGTGCCAGCAGCCGTTTAAGAATGAACACTGAAGCTTTCTTT,CASSRLRMNTEAFF
.,TRBJ2-7,TRBD1,TRBV5-1,TGCGCCAGCAGCTTGGGGACAGGGGATGGTGGCGAGCAGTACTTC,CASSLGTGDGGEQYF
.,TRBJ2-5,TRBD2,TRBV29-1,TGCAGCGTTGAAAGGGCTAGCGGGAGACAAGAGACCCAGTACTTC,CSVERASGRQETQYF
.,TRBJ2-3,TRBD2,TRBV5-1,TGCGCCAGCAGCTTGGTGAGCGGGGGGGGCACAGATACGCAGTATTTT,CASSLVSGGGTDTQYF
.,TRBJ1-2,TRBD1,TRBV4-3,TGCGCCAGCAGCCAAGATCCTAACGGACAGGGGAACTATGGCTACACCTTC,CASSQDPNGQGNYGYTF
.,TRBJ2-7,.,TRBV28,TGTGCCAGCAGTTTACGGGCATTAGCCTACGAGCAGTACTTC,CASSLRALAYEQYF
.,TRBJ2-3,TRBD2,TRBV9,TGTGCCAGCAGCAGCGGGGAGGTAGATACGCAGTATTTT,CASSSGEVDTQYF
.,TRBJ1-1,.,TRBV13,TGTGCCAGCAGCTTAAGACCCGGGGGGGGTGAAGCTTTCTTT,CASSLRPGGGEAFF
.,TRBJ2-1,.,TRBV18,TGTGCCAGCTCACCACCGTCCGGGAATGAGCAGTTCTTC,CASSPPSGNEQFF
.,TRBJ2-5,.,TRBV9,TGTGCCAGCAGCGTCGGGGGTCGCTTCCAAGAGACCCAGTACTTC,CASSVGGRFQETQYF
once,TRBJ2-6,.,TRBV5-1,TGCGCCAGCTCCCTTTTCAATACCCCTGGGGCCAACGTCCTGACTTTC,CASSLFNTPGANVLTF
.,TRBJ1-5,.,TRBV11-2,TGTGCCAGCAGCCCCGCCGGGGGTGGTCAGCAGCCCCAGCATTTT,CASSPAGGGQQPQHF
.,TRBJ2-7,TRBD2,TRBV5-1,TGCGCCAGCAGCTGGGGACTAGCGGGAGGGCTCTCCTACGAGCAGTACTTC,CASSWGLAGGLSYEQYF
.,TRBJ1-6,TRBD1,TRBV4-1,TGCGCCAGCAGCCGGAGATTGGGACAGAACGATAATTCACCCCTCCACTTT,CASSRRLGQNDNSPLHF
.,TRBJ1-2,TRBD1,TRBV5-1,TGCGCCAGCAGCTCTGACAGGGGACGATATGGCTACACCTTC,CASSSDRGRYGYTF
.,TRBJ2-2,.,TRBV12-5,TGTGCTAGTGGCCACGGGACTGAGAACACCGGGGAGCTGTTTTTT,CASGHGTENTGELFF
.,TRBJ1-2,TRBD1,TRBV6-1,TGTGCCAGCAGTGTAAAACAGGGGGTTGGCTATGGCTACACCTTC,CASSVKQGVGYGYTF
.,TRBJ2-1,.,TRBV28,TGTGCCAGCACTACGGCTAGCGACTACAATGAGCAGTTCTTC,CASTTASDYNEQFF
once,TRBJ2-1,TRBD2,TRBV5-1,TGCGCCAGCAGACCCACTAGCGGGAGGCCCTACAATGAGCAGTTCTTC,CASRPTSGRPYNEQFF
.,TRBJ2-1,TRBD2,TRBV19,TGTGCCAGTAGTATGATCCTAGCGGGAAATGAGCAGTTCTTC,CASSMILAGNEQFF
.,TRBJ2-3,.,TRBV4-1,TGCGCCAGCAGCCTAACTGTGAGGCAGTATTTT,CASSLTVRQYF
.,TRBJ1-1,.,TRBV2,TGTGCCAGCCTGGAAGCGGTCCAGGCTTTCTTT,CASLEAVQAFF
once,TRBJ2-1,.,TRBV11-1,TGTGCCAGCAGGGATGGTAGCGGCGGTTGGGTAGGGGGGGAGCAGTTCTTC,CASRDGSGGWVGGEQFF
.,TRBJ1-2,.,TRBV6-5,TGTGCCAGCAGTCCCCGACAGGACAGCTATGGCTACACCTTC,CASSPRQDSYGYTF
.,TRBJ2-7,TRBD2,TRBV2,TGTGCCAGCATTCTGGCGGGAGGGGCCTCCTACGAGCAGTACTTC,CASILAGGASYEQYF
.,TRBJ1-1,.,TRBV6-6,TGTGCCAGCAACCTCTCAGGAGGCACTGAAGCTTTCTTT,CASNLSGGTEAFF
.,TRBJ1-1,TRBD1,TRBV2,TGTGCCAGCAGACCGGACAGGGGCCGGACTGAAGCTTTCTTT,CASRPDRGRTEAFF
.,TRBJ1-1,.,TRBV4-1,TGCGCCAGCAGCCAAGATCTTGTAGGCCCGATGGTGGGCACTGAAGCTTTCTTT,CASSQDLVGPMVGTEAFF
.,TRBJ2-1,TRBD2,TRBV18,TGTGCCAGCTCACCCCCCAGCGGGGGACGCTACAATGAGCAGTTCTTC,CASSPPSGGRYNEQFF
.,TRBJ1-1,.,TRBV29-1,TGCAGCGCCCCGACAGGCGCTGCTTTCTTT,CSAPTGAAFF
.,TRBJ2-2,.,TRBV2,TGTGCCAGCAGTGAGCGTCGGGGGAACACCGGGGAGCTGTTTTTT,CASSERRGNTGELFF
.,TRBJ2-1,.,TRBV6-5,TGTGCCAGCAGATCTACCCGGGACGGGCAGTTCTTC,CASRSTRDGQFF
.,TRBJ1-2,.,TRBV5-1,TGCGCCAGCAGCTTGGACAGACGCTATGGCTACACCTTC,CASSLDRRYGYTF
.,TRBJ2-5,.,TRBV14,TGTGCCAGCAGCCAAGAATCAGAGACCCAGTACTTC,CASSQESETQYF
.,TRBJ2-3,.,TRBV5-6,TGTGCCAGCAGCTTCGAGCGGACTAGCACAGATACGCAGTATTTT,CASSFERTSTDTQYF
.,TRBJ2-7,TRBD1,TRBV7-2,TGTGCCAGCAGCTTCGACAGGGGGCCCGACGAGCAGTACTTC,CASSFDRGPDEQYF
.,TRBJ1-1,.,TRBV18,TGTGCCAGCTCCGGCTGGGGGGGGGCTGAAGCTTTCTTT,CASSGWGGAEAFF
.,TRBJ2-5,TRBD2,TRBV30,TGTGCCTGGAGTGCGATTATAGCGGGAGCGTTTTACCAAGAGACCCAGTACTTC,CAWSAIIAGAFYQETQYF
.,TRBJ2-3,.,TRBV10-1,TGCGCCAGCAGTTTAGCTCGCGTCCCCGGATCCACAGATACGCAGTATTTT,CASSLARVPGSTDTQYF
.,TRBJ2-5,TRBD2,TRBV18,TGTGCCAGCTCAAACCTGCGGGAGGAGTTGCAGACCCAGTACTTC,CASSNLREELQTQYF
.,TRBJ2-7,.,TRBV7-2,TGTGCCAGCAGCTTGGGACGTTTTTACGAGCAGTACTTC,CASSLGRFYEQYF
.,TRBJ1-3,TRBD1,TRBV9,TGTGCCAGCAGCGTAGCTAACAGGGGATCTGGAAACACCATATATTTT,CASSVANRGSGNTIYF
.,TRBJ2-3,TRBD1,TRBV7-3,TGTGCCAGCAGCAGACAGGGGGCAGATACGCAGTATTTT,CASSRQGADTQYF
.,TRBJ2-7,.,TRBV2,TGTGCCAGCATCGAGCGGAGCTCCTACGAGCAGTACTTC,CASIERSSYEQYF
.,TRBJ2-5,TRBD2,TRBV10-3,TGTGCCATCAGTGGGGGGGGTCAAGAGACCCAGTACTTC,CAISGGGQETQYF
.,TRBJ1-1,.,TRBV7-9,TGTGCCAGCAGCTTAGCAAAGACACGGAACACTGAAGCTTTCTTT,CASSLAKTRNTEAFF
.,TRBJ1-5,TRBD1,TRBV7-3,TGTGCCAGCAGCTTAACAGGGGGCGGTCAGCCCCAGCATTTT,CASSLTGGGQPQHF
.,TRBJ2-2,TRBD2,TRBV7-8,TGTGCCAGCAGCTTAGTGTCGGTAGCGGGAGGGGACACCGGGGAGCTGTTTTTT,CASSLVSVAGGDTGELFF
.,TRBJ2-7,.,TRBV9,TGTGCCAGCAGCGTAGTGGACTGGGGCGAGCAGTACTTC,CASSVVDWGEQYF
.,TRBJ1-2,TRBD1,TRBV5-4,TGTGCCAGCAGCTTTGGACAGGGGGCTGGTGGCTACACCTTC,CASSFGQGAGGYTF
once,TRBJ2-7,.,TRBV7-2,TGTGCCAGCAGCTTAGACCCCCCCGAGACCTTTATCTCCTACGAGCAGTACTTC,CASSLDPPETFISYEQYF
.,TRBJ2-5,TRBD1,TRBV7-3,TGTGCCAGCAGCCCCCGAGATGGACAGGGCCAGACCCAGTACTTC,CASSPRDGQGQTQYF
.,TRBJ1-5,TRBD1,TRBV6-1,TGTGCCAGCAGTGACGGACAGGGGAGCAATCAGCCCCAGCATTTT,CASSDGQGSNQPQHF
.,TRBJ1-1,.,TRBV28,TGTGCCAGCAGTTTAAGCTCGGGTCGATTGAACACTGAAGCTTTCTTT,CASSLSSGRLNTEAFF
.,TRBJ2-1,TRBD2,TRBV5-1,TGCGCCAGCAGCGGGAGGGCCGTTTCTAATGAGCAGTTCTTC,CASSGRAVSNEQFF
.,TRBJ1-4,.,TRBV11-3,TGTGCCAGCAGCCGAAACAGGGTCACAACTAATGAAAAACTGTTTTTT,CASSRNRVTTNEKLFF
.,TRBJ1-2,.,TRBV4-2,TGTGCCAGCAGCCTCGCAAACCCCGCGGCCTACACCTTC,CASSLANPAAYTF